The 18 T cell receptor beta chains reported below all come from one sample, sequenced in a study of CD8+CD57+ T cells in acquired aplastic anemia. In patients chosen for sequencing, flow cytometry had shown CD8+CD57+ cell expansion. The study profiled TCR beta VDJ and CDR3 using genomic DNA as template. TCRdb re-analysed the reads in MiXCR, keeping a single row per CDR3 protein. The table includes 200,000 or so distinct CDR3 sequences, over 55% detected once. Sequencing used sorted CD4+, CD8+, or CD8+CD57+ T cells (not recorded which) from PBMCs. These receptor sequences come from a human donor with aplastic anemia.

V usage is TRBV10-3 and J usage is TRBJ2-1; the match to TRBD2 covers 11 bases. CDR3 length equals 14 residues. Germline V gene sequence: CDR1 ENHRY, CDR2 SYGVKD. Trimming cost V 1 base and J 9 bases; bases outside gene matches: 2. This CDR3 reads CAISEWGTSGEQFF. The CDR3 DNA sequence: TGTGCCATCAGTGAGTGGGGGACTAGCGGTGAGCAGTTCTTC.

This sequence joins TRBV5-6 and TRBJ2-7; D is possibly TRBD2 (5 bases). This CDR3 has 13 residues. Trimming pared 4 bases from V and 6 bases from J, leaving 14 bases between. CDR1 is SGHDT and CDR2 is YYEEEE in the germline V gene. In nucleotides, the CDR3 is TGTGCCAGCAGCCCAACCGGGGTCTCCGAGCAGTACTTC. Amino acids: CASSPTGVSEQYF.

This chain joins TRBV7-9 and TRBJ2-5; maybe TRBD1 (6 bases). The germline CDR1 and CDR2 sequences are SEHNR and FQNEAQ (reference sequence). This CDR3 is 14 amino acids long. Trimming removed 1 base from V and 4 bases from J, with 10 bases in between. The CDR3 loop is CASSLGGQRETQYF. The CDR3 coding sequence is TGTGCCAGCAGCTTAGGGGGGCAGAGAGAGACCCAGTACTTC.

This clonotype was seen many times. V gene TRBV30 combines with J gene TRBJ2-7; 11 positions agree with TRBD1. The CDR3 sequence is 13 residues long. The V and J ends lost 7 bases and 0 bases, in that order; junction bases with no gene match: 2. Germline V gene data show CDR1 as GTSNPN and CDR2 as SVGIG (reference sequence). The CDR3 nucleotides read TGTGCCTACGGACAGGGGGCCTCCTACGAGCAGTACTTC. Its translation is CAYGQGASYEQYF.

The chain joins TRBV12-3 or TRBV12-4 to TRBJ2-7; unclear D gene. Trimming shortened V by 5 bases and J by 8 bases, and 13 bases separated the two germline ends. This CDR3 is built from 12 residues. CDR3 DNA sequence: TGTGCCAGCAGTCCGGTTCCCGATAAGCAGTACTTC. Translating it yields CASSPVPDKQYF.

The V and J genes are TRBV11-1 and TRBJ1-1; 7 positions match TRBD1. Per germline, CDR1 SGHAT and CDR2 FQDESV (reference sequence). Unmatched junction bases numbered 6, after V lost 0 bases and J lost 2 bases. This CDR3 region has 16 residues. The CDR3 loop is CASSLAGGQQNTEAFF. CDR3 DNA sequence: TGTGCCAGCAGCTTAGCTGGGGGACAGCAAAACACTGAAGCTTTCTTT.

This clonotype occurred a few times. The chain carries TRBV2 and TRBJ2-7, with D perhaps TRBD2 (5 bases). The V end was cut by 9 bases, the J end by 0 bases, with 12 bases between. CDR1 and CDR2 (germline): SNHLY, FYNNEI. The CDR3 is 13 amino acids. CDR3 in amino acids: CASVDGDSYEQYF. The CDR3 DNA is TGTGCCAGTGTGGACGGGGACTCCTACGAGCAGTACTTC.

As for this clonotype: A junction boundary mismatches the germline segment, possibly from a read error. The rearrangement links TRBV5-1 to TRBJ2-7, with D perhaps assigned TRBD1 or TRBD2 (6 bases each). This CDR3 has 13 residues. Germline CDR1 reads SGHRS; CDR2 reads YFSETQ. The CDR3 nucleotides are TGTGCCAGCAGCCATCCGAGGGGGGCCGAGCAGTACTTC. Protein sequence: CASSHPRGAEQYF.

This clonotype occurred once. The chain couples TRBV15 to TRBJ2-7; D is tentatively TRBD1 or TRBD2 (5 bases each). The CDR3 totals 15 residues. Per germline, CDR1 LNHNV and CDR2 YYDKDF (reference sequence). Trimming pared 0 bases from V and 3 bases from J, leaving 12 bases between. The CDR3 coding sequence is TGTGCCACCAGCAGAGATCCGGGGCGAAGCTACGAGCAGTACTTC. This codes for CATSRDPGRSYEQYF.

The gene calls are TRBV7-3 and TRBJ2-2, with a tentative D call TRBD2 (5 bases). The germline CDR1 and CDR2 sequences are SGHTA and FQGTGA. The CDR3 consists of 13 residues. V shed 3 bases and J shed 7 bases, with 9 bases lying between them. CDR3 nucleotides: TGTGCCAGCAGCTTTTCGGGGATCGGGGAGCTGTTTTTT. Protein product: CASSFSGIGELFF.

The J gene is TRBJ2-6, the V gene TRBV7-2; TRBD2 matches 8 bases. The CDR3 loop spans 18 amino acids. The germline V gene encodes CDR1 SGHTA and CDR2 FQGNSA. The ends lost 2 bases at V and 0 bases at J; junction bases unmatched: 6. CDR3 nucleotide sequence: TGTGCCAGCAGCTTACAAGCGGGAGTACTCTCTGGGGCCAACGTCCTGACTTTC. Its translation is CASSLQAGVLSGANVLTF.

This clonotype has a single count. The J gene is TRBJ1-6, the V gene TRBV4-2; 9 bases fit TRBD1. Germline V gene lookup returns CDR1 LGHNA and CDR2 YNFKEQ. V lost 11 bases, J lost 10 bases, and 6 bases stayed unmatched. The CDR3 spans 12 residues. The CDR3 DNA reads TGTGCCTCGACAGGGGGAGGATCACCCCTCCACTTT. Residues: CASTGGGSPLHF.

The J gene is TRBJ1-4, the V gene TRBV25-1, with no clear D. The CDR3 loop spans 16 amino acids. Trimming cost V 0 bases and J 0 bases, with 8 bases left between them. The germline CDR1 and CDR2 sequences are MGHDK and SYGVNS. In DNA form, the CDR3 reads TGTGCCAGCAGTGAATATCGACAAGCAACTAATGAAAAACTGTTTTTT. Encoded protein: CASSEYRQATNEKLFF.

This clonotype was observed a handful of times. V usage is TRBV7-2 and J usage is TRBJ1-3, with D hard to call. The germline CDR1 and CDR2 sequences are SGHTA and FQGNSA. This CDR3 spans 13 amino acids. V lost 5 bases to trimming and J lost 9 bases, with 14 bases between them. The CDR3 protein is CASSPNSGVTIYF. DNA of the CDR3: TGTGCCAGCAGCCCCAACAGCGGCGTCACCATATATTTT.

This chain joins TRBV2 and TRBJ1-5, with D maybe TRBD1 (5 bases). CDR3 size: 16 residues. Trimming removed 9 bases from V and 0 bases from J, with 18 bases in between. Germline V gives CDR1 SNHLY, CDR2 FYNNEI. The CDR3 DNA is TGTGCCAGTCGCCACGGGGGTACCATTAGCAATCAGCCCCAGCATTTT. As protein: CASRHGGTISNQPQHF.

This chain links TRBV19 with TRBJ2-6; D possibly matches TRBD1 or TRBD2 (5 bases each). CDR3 length: 15 residues. Per germline, CDR1 LNHDA and CDR2 SQIVND (reference sequence). Trimming took 2 bases from V and 2 from J, leaving 7 bases between them. The CDR3: CASSIRGAGANVLTF. The CDR3 DNA sequence: TGTGCCAGTAGTATACGAGGGGCTGGGGCCAACGTCCTGACTTTC.

The V call is TRBV24-1, the J call TRBJ2-7; 9 bases line up with TRBD1. The CDR3 spans 15 residues. Trimming removed 2 bases from V and 3 bases from J; junction bases left unmatched: 4. The V gene's germline CDR1 is KGHDR and CDR2 SFDVKD. The CDR3 DNA reads TGTGCCACCAGTGATTCCGGGACAGGGCTCTACGAGCAGTACTTC. Amino acids: CATSDSGTGLYEQYF.

Turning to this clonotype: At one end the junction does not follow the germline gene, possibly because of a read error. The chain employs TRBV5-1 and TRBJ2-7; no firm D call. The length of the CDR3 is 11 residues. CDR1 and CDR2 from the germline V gene are SGHRS and YFSETQ. CDR3 sequence reads: CASSFLHEQYF. For the CDR3, the DNA is TGTGCCAGCAGCTTCCTTCACGAGCAGTACTTC.